The 11 T cell receptor beta chains presented below share a single source sample, sequenced in a study of blood T cell repertoires in COVID-19 (dated by TCRdb to about 2020). The method behind the library was the immunoSEQ multiplex PCR assay. This is the immuneACCESS table as TCRdb keeps it, with only in-frame sequences that have V and J called. A part of the clones is gone; compared with another copy, unresolved V genes explain less than half, and the rest is unexplained. In this sample the table shows 250,000 to 300,000 clones, roughly 89% of which occur a single time. The ten largest clones represent 1.9% of the sample. Sequencing was performed on PBMCs or T cells enriched from blood (not recorded which). These receptor sequences come from a woman aged 60-75 years who had recovered from COVID-19.

This clone was found once. The chain couples TRBV5-1 to TRBJ2-7; 10 bases line up with TRBD2. The CDR3 consists of 15 residues. CDR1 and CDR2 from the germline V gene are SGHRS and YFSETQ. J lost 4 bases, V lost 4 bases, and 8 bases had no gene match. The CDR3 region is CASSVTSGRKYEQYF. CDR3 sequence (DNA): TGCGCCAGCAGCGTGACTAGCGGGCGCAAGTACGAGCAGTACTTC.

The chain couples TRBV5-4 to TRBJ1-4, with a weak D call TRBD1 (5 bases). CDR3 length equals 14 residues. CDR1 is SGHNT, CDR2 YYREEE, per germline (reference sequence). V was cut by 3 bases and J by 6 bases, with 12 bases left in between. CDR3 nucleotide sequence: TGTGCCAGCAGCTCCGGACAAGAGGATGAAAAACTGTTTTTT. Translating gives CASSSGQEDEKLFF.

The V gene is TRBV5-4, the J gene TRBJ2-5, with 8 positions matching TRBD1. This CDR3 has 15 amino acids. J gave up 5 bases and V 2 bases, and 8 bases lay outside the gene matches. Germline V gene data show CDR1 as SGHNT and CDR2 as YYREEE (reference sequence). The DNA of the CDR3 is TGTGCCAGCAGCTTTCACGACAGGGGTGGGGAGACCCAGTACTTC. Its translation: CASSFHDRGGETQYF.

This clone appeared a few times. The rearrangement uses TRBV5-1 and TRBJ1-1, with 8 bases identical to TRBD1. V lost 4 bases and J lost 7; bases outside the gene matches: 6. Germline V gene lookup returns CDR1 SGHRS and CDR2 YFSETQ. The CDR3 runs 13 residues. The CDR3 bases are TGCGCCAGCAGCCAGGGACAGGCAGGTGAAGCTTTCTTT. Protein sequence: CASSQGQAGEAFF.

The V and J genes are TRBV28 and TRBJ1-1, with TRBD1 matching 8 bases. The V gene end was trimmed by 5 bases and the J gene end by 3 bases; junction bases not matched to a gene: 17. The V gene's germline CDR1 is MDHEN and CDR2 SYDVKM. The CDR3 runs to 18 residues. DNA of the CDR3: TGTGCCAGCAGTCCATGGCCTCGGACAGGGAGGATGTACACTGAAGCTTTCTTT. Its protein is CASSPWPRTGRMYTEAFF.

This chain uses TRBV24-1 with TRBJ1-2; D remains ambiguous. CDR1 and CDR2 from the germline V gene are KGHDR and SFDVKD. The CDR3 has 14 residues. V lost 2 bases, J lost 2 bases, and 8 bases lay in between. The CDR3 here is CATSDWGANYGYTF. CDR3 bases: TGTGCCACCAGTGATTGGGGAGCCAACTATGGCTACACCTTC.

This clone was found a few times. V is TRBV19 and J is TRBJ1-6; tentative D call: TRBD1 (6 bases). Per the germline V gene, CDR1 is LNHDA and CDR2 is SQIVND (reference sequence). CDR3 length: 15 amino acids. Trimming took off 2 bases at V and 8 bases at J, with 13 bases between the two ends. DNA for the CDR3: TGTGCCAGTAGTATACAGGGGCGCACGGATTCACCCCTCCACTTT. Translating it yields CASSIQGRTDSPLHF. The entire variable domain, with the rest obtained from reference TRBV19 and TRBJ1-6, is as follows: DGGITQSPKYLFRKEGQNVTLSCEQNLNHDAMYWYRQDPGQGLRLIYYSQIVNDFQKGDIAEGYSVSREKKESFPLTVTSAQKNPTAFYLCASSIQGRTDSPLHFGNGTRLTVT.

The CDR3 here is CASNAGRGRDTQYF. The CDR3 DNA follows: TGCGCCAGCAACGCAGGGAGGGGACGGGATACGCAGTATTTT. This sequence joins TRBV4-1 and TRBJ2-3, with 7 bases fitting TRBD2. The CDR3 contains 14 residues. In germline, CDR1 is MGHRA, CDR2 YSYEKL. V shed 7 bases, J shed 6 bases, and the junction held 10 bases outside the gene matches.

V is TRBV28 and J is TRBJ1-1, with D perhaps matching TRBD1 (6 bases). Germline CDR1 reads MDHEN; CDR2 reads SYDVKM. V lost 3 bases, J lost 0 bases, and 17 bases lay in between. The CDR3 is 17 residues long. Here the CDR3 DNA reads TGTGCCAGCAGTTTGATCGGGGGGCAAGATCTGAACACTGAAGCTTTCTTT. Translation gives CASSLIGGQDLNTEAFF. Using reference TRBV28 and TRBJ1-1 for the parts outside the CDR3, the full variable domain is DVKVTQSSRYLVKRTGEKVFLECVQDMDHENMFWYRQDPGLGLRLIYFSYDVKMKEKGDIPEGYSVSREKKERFSLILESASTNQTSMYLCASSLIGGQDLNTEAFFGQGTRLTVV.

The chain is built from TRBV2 and TRBJ2-1; 14 positions agree with TRBD2. Germline trimming cut 6 bases from V and 8 bases from J; bases unmatched to any gene: 6. CDR3 length: 15 amino acids. In germline, CDR1 is SNHLY, CDR2 FYNNEI. The CDR3 sequence is CASRPGTSGSDEQFF. CDR3 in DNA: TGTGCCAGCAGACCCGGGACTAGCGGGAGCGATGAGCAGTTCTTC.

V usage is TRBV10-3 and J usage is TRBJ1-5; 7 nucleotides align to TRBD1. V dropped 3 bases and J dropped 0; count of bases not matched to a gene: 5. Germline V gene data show CDR1 as ENHRY and CDR2 as SYGVKD. The length of the CDR3 is 16 residues. In DNA, the CDR3 is TGTGCCATCAGTGAACGACAGGGTAATAGCAATCAGCCCCAGCATTTT. Its translation: CAISERQGNSNQPQHF.